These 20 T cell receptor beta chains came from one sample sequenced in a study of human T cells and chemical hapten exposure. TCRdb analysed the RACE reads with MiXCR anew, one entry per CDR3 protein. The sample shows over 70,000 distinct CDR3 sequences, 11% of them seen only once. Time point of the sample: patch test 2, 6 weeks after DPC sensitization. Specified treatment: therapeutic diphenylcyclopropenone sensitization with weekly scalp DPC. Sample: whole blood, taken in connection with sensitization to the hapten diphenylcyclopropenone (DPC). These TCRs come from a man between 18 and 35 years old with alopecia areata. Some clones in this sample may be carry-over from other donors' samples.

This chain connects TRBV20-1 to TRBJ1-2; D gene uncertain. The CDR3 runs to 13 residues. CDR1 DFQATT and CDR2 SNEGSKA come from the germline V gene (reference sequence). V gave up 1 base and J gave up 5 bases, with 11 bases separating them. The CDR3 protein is CSARVGGGYGYTF. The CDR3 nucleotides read TGCAGTGCTAGAGTTGGAGGTGGTTATGGCTACACCTTC.

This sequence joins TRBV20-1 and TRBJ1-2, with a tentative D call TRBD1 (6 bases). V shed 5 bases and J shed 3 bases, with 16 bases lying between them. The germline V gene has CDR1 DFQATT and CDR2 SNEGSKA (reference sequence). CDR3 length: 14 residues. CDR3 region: CSAHEGGTHYGYTF. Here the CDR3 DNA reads TGCAGTGCTCACGAGGGGGGAACCCACTATGGCTACACCTTC.

The CDR3 loop is CSASGFLRLAGGSTDTQYF. For the CDR3, the DNA is TGCAGTGCTAGCGGTTTTCTCAGGCTAGCGGGGGGGTCAACAGATACGCAGTATTTT. This chain uses TRBV20-1 with TRBJ2-3, with TRBD2 matching 12 bases. This CDR3 has 19 amino acids. The V and J ends lost 3 bases and 3 bases, in that order; junction bases with no gene match: 16. Germline V gene data show CDR1 as DFQATT and CDR2 as SNEGSKA (reference sequence).

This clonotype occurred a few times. Written as DNA, the CDR3 is TGTGCCAGCAGCTCCCGGGACAGGAACGAGCAGTACTTC. As protein: CASSSRDRNEQYF. V gene TRBV7-2 combines with J gene TRBJ2-7; the match to TRBD1 covers 8 bases. Germline V gene lookup returns CDR1 SGHTA and CDR2 FQGNSA. V lost 4 bases, J lost 5 bases, and 4 bases stayed unmatched. The CDR3 loop spans 13 amino acids.

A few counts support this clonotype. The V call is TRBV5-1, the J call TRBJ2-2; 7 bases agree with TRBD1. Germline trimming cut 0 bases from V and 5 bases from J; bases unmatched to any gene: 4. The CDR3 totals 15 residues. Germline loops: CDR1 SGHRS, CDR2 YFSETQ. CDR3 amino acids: CASSLAGTATGELFF. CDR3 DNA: TGCGCCAGCAGCTTGGCGGGGACAGCGACCGGGGAGCTGTTTTTT.

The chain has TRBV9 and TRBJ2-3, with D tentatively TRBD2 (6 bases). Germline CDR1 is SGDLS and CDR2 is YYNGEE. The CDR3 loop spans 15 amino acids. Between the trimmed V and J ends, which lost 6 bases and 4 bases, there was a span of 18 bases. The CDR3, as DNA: TGTGCCAGCACTACCACCGGGACTCCTTCAGATACGCAGTATTTT. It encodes CASTTTGTPSDTQYF.

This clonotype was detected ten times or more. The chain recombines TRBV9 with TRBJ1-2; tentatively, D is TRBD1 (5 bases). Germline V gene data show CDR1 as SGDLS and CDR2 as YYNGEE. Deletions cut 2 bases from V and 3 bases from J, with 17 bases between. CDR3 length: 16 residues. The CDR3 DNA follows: TGTGCCAGCAGCGTTCCTCAGGGAGGAGGGGACTATGGCTACACCTTC. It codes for CASSVPQGGGDYGYTF.

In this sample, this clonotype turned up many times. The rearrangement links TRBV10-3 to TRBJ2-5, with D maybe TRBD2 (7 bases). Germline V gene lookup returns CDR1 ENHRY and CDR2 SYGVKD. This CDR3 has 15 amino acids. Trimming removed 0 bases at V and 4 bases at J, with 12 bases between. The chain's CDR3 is CAISESTGGRETQYF. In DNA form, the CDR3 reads TGTGCCATCAGTGAGTCGACCGGGGGGCGAGAGACCCAGTACTTC.

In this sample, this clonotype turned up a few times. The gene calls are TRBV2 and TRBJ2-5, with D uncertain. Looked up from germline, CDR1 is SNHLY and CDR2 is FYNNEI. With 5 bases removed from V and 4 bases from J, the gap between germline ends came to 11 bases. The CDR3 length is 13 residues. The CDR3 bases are TGTGCCAGCAGTTACAGCGTAATAGAGACCCAGTACTTC. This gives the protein CASSYSVIETQYF.

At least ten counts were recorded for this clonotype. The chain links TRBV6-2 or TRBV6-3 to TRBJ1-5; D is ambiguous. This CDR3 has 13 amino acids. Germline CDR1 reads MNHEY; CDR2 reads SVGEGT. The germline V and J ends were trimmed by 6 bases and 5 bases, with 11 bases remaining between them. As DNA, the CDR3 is TGTGCCAGCAGCGACCTGGGCCATCAGCCCCAGCATTTT. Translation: CASSDLGHQPQHF.

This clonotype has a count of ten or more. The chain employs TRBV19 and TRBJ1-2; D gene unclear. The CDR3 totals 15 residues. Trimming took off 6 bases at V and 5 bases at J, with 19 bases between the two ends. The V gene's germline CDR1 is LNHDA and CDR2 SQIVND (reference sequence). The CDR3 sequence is CASRASSHKFYGYTF. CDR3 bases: TGTGCCAGTAGGGCGAGCAGCCATAAGTTTTATGGCTACACCTTC. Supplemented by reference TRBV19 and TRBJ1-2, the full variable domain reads DGGITQSPKYLFRKEGQNVTLSCEQNLNHDAMYWYRQDPGQGLRLIYYSQIVNDFQKGDIAEGYSVSREKKESFPLTVTSAQKNPTAFYLCASRASSHKFYGYTFGSGTRLTVV.

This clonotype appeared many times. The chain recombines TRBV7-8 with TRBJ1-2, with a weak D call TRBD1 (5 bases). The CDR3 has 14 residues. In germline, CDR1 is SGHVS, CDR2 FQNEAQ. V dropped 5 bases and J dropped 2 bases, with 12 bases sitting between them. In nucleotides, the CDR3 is TGTGCCAGCAGCGTTGGGGACCGAAACTATGGCTACACCTTC. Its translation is CASSVGDRNYGYTF.

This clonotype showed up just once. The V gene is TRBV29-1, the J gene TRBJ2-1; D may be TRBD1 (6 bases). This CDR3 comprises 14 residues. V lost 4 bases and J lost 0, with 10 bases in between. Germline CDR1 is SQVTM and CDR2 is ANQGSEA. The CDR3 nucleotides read TGCAGCGTTGCTTCAGGGGACTCCTACAATGAGCAGTTCTTC. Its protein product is CSVASGDSYNEQFF.

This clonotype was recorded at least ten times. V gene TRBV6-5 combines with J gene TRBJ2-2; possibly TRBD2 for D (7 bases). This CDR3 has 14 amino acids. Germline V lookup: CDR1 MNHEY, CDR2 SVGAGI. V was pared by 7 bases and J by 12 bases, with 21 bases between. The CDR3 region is CASKALSGGEKLFF. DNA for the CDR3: TGTGCCAGCAAAGCCTTATCGGGGGGCGAGAAGCTGTTTTTT.

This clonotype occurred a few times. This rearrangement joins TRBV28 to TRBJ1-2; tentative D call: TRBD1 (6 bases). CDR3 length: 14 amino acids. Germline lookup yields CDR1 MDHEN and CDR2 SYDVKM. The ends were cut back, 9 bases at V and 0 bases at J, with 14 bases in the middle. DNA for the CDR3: TGTGCCAGTGGTACAGGGTTAGCTAACTATGGCTACACCTTC. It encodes CASGTGLANYGYTF.

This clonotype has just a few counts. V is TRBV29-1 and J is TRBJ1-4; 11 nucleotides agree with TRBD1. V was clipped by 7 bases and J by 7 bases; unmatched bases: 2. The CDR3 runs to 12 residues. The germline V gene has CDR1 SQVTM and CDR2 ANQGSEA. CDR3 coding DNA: TGCAGCGCCGGGACAGGGGGTGAAAAACTGTTTTTT. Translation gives CSAGTGGEKLFF.

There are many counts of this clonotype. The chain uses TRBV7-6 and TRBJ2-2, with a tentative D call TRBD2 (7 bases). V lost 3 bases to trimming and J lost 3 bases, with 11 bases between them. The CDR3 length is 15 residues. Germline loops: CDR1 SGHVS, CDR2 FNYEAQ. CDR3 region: CASSFGGAHTGELFF. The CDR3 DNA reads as TGTGCCAGCAGCTTTGGGGGGGCTCACACCGGGGAGCTGTTTTTT.

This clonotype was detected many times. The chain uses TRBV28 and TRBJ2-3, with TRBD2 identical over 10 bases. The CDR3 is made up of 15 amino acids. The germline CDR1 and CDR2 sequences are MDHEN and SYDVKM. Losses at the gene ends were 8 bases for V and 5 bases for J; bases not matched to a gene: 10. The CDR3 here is CASGYTAGGIDTQYF. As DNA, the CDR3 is TGTGCCAGCGGGTATACAGCGGGGGGGATAGATACGCAGTATTTT. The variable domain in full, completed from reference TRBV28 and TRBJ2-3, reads DVKVTQSSRYLVKRTGEKVFLECVQDMDHENMFWYRQDPGLGLRLIYFSYDVKMKEKGDIPEGYSVSREKKERFSLILESASTNQTSMYLCASGYTAGGIDTQYFGPGTRLTVL.

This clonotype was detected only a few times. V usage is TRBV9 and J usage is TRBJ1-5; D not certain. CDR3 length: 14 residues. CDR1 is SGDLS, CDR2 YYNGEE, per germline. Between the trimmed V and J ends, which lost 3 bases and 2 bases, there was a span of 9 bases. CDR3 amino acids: CASSANSGNQPQHF. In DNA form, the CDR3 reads TGTGCCAGCAGCGCAAACAGTGGCAATCAGCCCCAGCATTTT. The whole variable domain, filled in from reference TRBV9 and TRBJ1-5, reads DSGVTQTPKHLITATGQRVTLRCSPRSGDLSVYWYQQSLDQGLQFLIQYYNGEERAKGNILERFSAQQFPDLHSELNLSSLELGDSALYFCASSANSGNQPQHFGDGTRLSIL.

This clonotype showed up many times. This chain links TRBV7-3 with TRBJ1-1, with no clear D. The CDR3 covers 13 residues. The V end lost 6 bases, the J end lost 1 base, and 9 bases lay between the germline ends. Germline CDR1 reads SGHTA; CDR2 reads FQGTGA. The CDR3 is CASRSGSNTEAFF. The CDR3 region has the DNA TGTGCCAGCAGGTCGGGGTCGAACACTGAAGCTTTCTTT.